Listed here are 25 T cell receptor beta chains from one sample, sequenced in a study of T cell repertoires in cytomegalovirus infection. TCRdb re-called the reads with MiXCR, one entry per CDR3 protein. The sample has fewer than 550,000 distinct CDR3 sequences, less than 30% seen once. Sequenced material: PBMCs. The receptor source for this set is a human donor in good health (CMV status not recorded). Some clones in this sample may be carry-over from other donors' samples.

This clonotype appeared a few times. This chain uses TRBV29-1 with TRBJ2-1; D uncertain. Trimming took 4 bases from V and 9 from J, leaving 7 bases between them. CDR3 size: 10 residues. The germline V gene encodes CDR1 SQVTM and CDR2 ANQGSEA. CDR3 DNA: TGCAGCGTTGTACTGGCTGAGCAGTTCTTC. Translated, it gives CSVVLAEQFF.

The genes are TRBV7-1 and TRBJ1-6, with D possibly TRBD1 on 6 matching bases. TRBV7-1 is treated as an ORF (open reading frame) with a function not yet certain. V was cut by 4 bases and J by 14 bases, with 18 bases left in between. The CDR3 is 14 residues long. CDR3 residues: CASSYGPGEGALHF. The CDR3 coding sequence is TGTGCCAGCAGCTACGGGCCCGGGGAGGGGGCCCTCCACTTT.

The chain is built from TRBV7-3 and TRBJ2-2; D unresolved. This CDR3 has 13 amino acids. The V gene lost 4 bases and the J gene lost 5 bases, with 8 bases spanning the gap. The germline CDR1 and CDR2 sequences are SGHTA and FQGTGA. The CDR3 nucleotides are TGTGCCAGCAGCTCCGTGAGGACCGGGGAGCTGTTTTTT. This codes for CASSSVRTGELFF.

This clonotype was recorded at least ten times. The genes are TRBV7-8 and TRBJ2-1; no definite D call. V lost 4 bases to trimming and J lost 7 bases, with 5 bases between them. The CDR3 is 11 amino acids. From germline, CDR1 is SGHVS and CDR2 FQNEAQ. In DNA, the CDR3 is TGTGCCAGCAGCTCCCATAATGAGCAGTTCTTC. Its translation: CASSSHNEQFF.

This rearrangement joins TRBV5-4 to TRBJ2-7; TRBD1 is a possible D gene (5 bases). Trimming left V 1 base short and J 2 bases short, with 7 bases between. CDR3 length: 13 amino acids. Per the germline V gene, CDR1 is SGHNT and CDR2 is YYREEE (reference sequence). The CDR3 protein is CASSLWGTYEQYV. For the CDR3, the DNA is TGTGCCAGCAGCTTGTGGGGCACCTACGAGCAGTACGTC.

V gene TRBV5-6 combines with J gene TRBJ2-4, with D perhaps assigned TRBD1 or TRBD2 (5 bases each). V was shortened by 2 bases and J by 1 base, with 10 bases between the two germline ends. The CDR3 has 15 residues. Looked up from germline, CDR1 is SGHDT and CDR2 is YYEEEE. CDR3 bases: TGTGCCAGCAGCTTCTGGGACGGTGCCAAAAACATTCAGTACTTC. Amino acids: CASSFWDGAKNIQYF.

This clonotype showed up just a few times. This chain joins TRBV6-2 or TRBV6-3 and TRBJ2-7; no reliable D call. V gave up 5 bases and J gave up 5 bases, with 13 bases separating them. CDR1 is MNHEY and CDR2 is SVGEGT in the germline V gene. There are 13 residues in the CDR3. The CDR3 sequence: CASSPGDPNEQYF. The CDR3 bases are TGTGCCAGCAGTCCTGGAGACCCCAACGAGCAGTACTTC.

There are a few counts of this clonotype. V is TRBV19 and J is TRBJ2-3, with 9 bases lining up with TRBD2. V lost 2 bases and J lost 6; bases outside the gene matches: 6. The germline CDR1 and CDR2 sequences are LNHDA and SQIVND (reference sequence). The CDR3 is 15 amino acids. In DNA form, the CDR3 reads TGTGCCAGTAGTATACCCGCTAGCGGGGTGGATACGCAGTATTTT. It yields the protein CASSIPASGVDTQYF.

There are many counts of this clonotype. CDR3 protein: CATSRGDSTYEQYF. The CDR3 DNA reads TGTGCCACCAGCAGAGGTGACAGCACCTACGAGCAGTACTTC. This rearrangement joins TRBV15 to TRBJ2-7; possibly TRBD1 for D (5 bases). Per the germline V gene, CDR1 is LNHNV and CDR2 is YYDKDF (reference sequence). V was trimmed by 1 base and J by 2 bases, leaving 9 bases between them. The CDR3 covers 14 residues.

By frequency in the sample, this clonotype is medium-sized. The CDR3 here is CASVPRGSTDTQYF. The CDR3 DNA follows: TGTGCCAGCGTACCCCGAGGATCCACAGATACGCAGTATTTT. The V and J genes are TRBV7-2 and TRBJ2-3; D gene ambiguous. Trimming removed 8 bases from V and 2 bases from J, with 14 bases in between. This CDR3 region has 14 residues. Germline V lookup: CDR1 SGHTA, CDR2 FQGNSA.

Written as DNA, the CDR3 is TGCGCCAGCAGCCCGTCAGCGGCAGGGGCGTATGGCTACACCTTC. It yields the protein CASSPSAAGAYGYTF. V and J are TRBV4-1 and TRBJ1-2, with D perhaps matching TRBD1 (6 bases). Trimming shortened V by 4 bases and J by 5 bases, and 17 bases separated the two germline ends. Germline loops: CDR1 MGHRA, CDR2 YSYEKL. The CDR3 runs 15 residues.

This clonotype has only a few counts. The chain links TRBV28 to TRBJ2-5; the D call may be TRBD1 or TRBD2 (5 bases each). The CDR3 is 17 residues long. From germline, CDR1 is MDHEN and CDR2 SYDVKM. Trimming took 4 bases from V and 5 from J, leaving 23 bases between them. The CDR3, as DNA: TGTGCCAGCAGTTCCCGAGGTCGGGACCTCTCCTGGGAGACCCAGTACTTC. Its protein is CASSSRGRDLSWETQYF.

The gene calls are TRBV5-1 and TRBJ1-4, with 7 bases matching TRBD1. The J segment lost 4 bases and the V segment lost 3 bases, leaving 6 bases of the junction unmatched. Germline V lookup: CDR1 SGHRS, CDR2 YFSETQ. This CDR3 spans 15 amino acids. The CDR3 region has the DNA TGCGCCAGCAGCTCCGAGGGACAGAGTAATGAAAAACTGTTTTTT. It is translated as CASSSEGQSNEKLFF.

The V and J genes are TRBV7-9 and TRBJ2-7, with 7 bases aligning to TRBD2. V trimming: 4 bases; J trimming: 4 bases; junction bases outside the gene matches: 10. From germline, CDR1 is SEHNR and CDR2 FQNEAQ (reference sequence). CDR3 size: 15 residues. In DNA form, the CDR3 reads TGTGCCAGCAGCTCGAGGATTGGGGGAGGGTACGAGCAGTACTTC. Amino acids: CASSSRIGGGYEQYF.

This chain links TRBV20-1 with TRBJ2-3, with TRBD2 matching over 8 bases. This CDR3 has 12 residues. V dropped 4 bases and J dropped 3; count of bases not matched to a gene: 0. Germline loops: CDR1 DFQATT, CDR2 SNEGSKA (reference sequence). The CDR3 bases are TGCAGTGCTAAGCGGGAGACAGATACGCAGTATTTT. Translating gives CSAKRETDTQYF.

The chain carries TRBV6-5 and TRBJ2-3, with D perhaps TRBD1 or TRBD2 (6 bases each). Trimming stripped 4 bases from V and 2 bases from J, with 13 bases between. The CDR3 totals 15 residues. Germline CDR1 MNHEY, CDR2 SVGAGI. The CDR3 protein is CASSWGATLTDTQYF. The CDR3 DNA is TGTGCCAGCAGTTGGGGGGCAACCCTCACAGATACGCAGTATTTT.

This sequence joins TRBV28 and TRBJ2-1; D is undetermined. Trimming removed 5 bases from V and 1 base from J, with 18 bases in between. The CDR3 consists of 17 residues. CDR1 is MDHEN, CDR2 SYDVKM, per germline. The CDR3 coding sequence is TGTGCCAGCAGTCCCCTAGTTAGGGTCATTTCCTACAATGAGCAGTTCTTC. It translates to CASSPLVRVISYNEQFF.

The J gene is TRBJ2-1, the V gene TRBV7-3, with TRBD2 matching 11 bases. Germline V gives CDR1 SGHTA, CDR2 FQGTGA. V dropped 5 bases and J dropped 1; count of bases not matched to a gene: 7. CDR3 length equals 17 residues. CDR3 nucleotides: TGTGCCAGCAGCCCGTCCCTAGCGGGAGGTTCCTACAATGAGCAGTTCTTC. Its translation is CASSPSLAGGSYNEQFF.

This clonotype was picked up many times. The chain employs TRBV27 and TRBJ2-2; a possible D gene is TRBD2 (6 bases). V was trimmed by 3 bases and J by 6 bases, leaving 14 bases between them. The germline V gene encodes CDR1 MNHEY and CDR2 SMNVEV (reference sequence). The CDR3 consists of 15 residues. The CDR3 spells CASSFRGIGSGELFF. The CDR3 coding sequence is TGTGCCAGCAGTTTTCGGGGGATAGGATCCGGGGAGCTGTTTTTT.

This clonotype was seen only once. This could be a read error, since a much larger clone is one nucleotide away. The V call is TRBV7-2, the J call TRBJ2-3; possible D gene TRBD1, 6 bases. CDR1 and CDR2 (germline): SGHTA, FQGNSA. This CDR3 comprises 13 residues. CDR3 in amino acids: CASSWTETETQYF. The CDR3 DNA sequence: TGTGCCAGCAGCTGGACAGAAACAGAAACGCAGTATTTT.

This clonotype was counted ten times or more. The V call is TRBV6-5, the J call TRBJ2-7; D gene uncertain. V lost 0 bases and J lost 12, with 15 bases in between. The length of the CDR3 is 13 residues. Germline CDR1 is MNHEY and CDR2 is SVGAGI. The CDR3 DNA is TGTGCCAGCAGTTACTCGTCGAGCGAATCGCGGTACTTC. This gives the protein CASSYSSSESRYF.

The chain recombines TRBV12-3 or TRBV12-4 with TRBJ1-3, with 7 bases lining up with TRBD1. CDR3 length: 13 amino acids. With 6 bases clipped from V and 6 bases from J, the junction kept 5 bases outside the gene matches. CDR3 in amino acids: CASRAGGENTIYF. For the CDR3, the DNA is TGTGCCAGCAGAGCAGGGGGTGAAAACACCATATATTTT.

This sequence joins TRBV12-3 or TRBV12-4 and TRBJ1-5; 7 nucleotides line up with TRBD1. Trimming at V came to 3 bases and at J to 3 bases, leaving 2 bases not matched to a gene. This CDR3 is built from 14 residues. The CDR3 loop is CASSFGQDNQPQHF. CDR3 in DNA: TGTGCCAGCAGTTTCGGACAGGACAATCAGCCCCAGCATTTT.

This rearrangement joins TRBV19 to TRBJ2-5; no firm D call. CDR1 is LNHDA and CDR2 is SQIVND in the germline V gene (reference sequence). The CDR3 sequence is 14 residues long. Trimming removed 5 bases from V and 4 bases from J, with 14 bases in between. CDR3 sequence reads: CASSAPRKTETQYF. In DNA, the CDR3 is TGTGCCAGTAGTGCCCCACGGAAGACAGAGACCCAGTACTTC.

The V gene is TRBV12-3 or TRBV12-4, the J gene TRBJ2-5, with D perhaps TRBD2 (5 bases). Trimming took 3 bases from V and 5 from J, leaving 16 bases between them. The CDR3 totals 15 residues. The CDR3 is CASSFAGINRETQYF. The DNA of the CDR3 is TGTGCCAGCAGTTTTGCCGGGATAAATAGGGAGACCCAGTACTTC.